The entry below describes one TCR beta chain. The antigen remains undetermined. The data originate from a study of T cells in narcolepsy. The repertoire was sequenced with immunoSEQ multiplex PCR; TCRdb's copy has only in-frame clones and lacks some. The sample includes over 30,000 clones, 75% to 90% seen only once; the top ten take 0.8% to 0.95%. Germline V lookup: CDR1 LNHDA, CDR2 SQIVND (reference sequence). The CDR3 loop spans 16 amino acids. J gave up 3 bases and V 3 bases, and 7 bases lay outside the gene matches. Overall study findings and caveats: Blood of same and different patients, but not healthy controls, reportedly held recurring autoreactive clonotypes. Autoreactive HCRT-specific and TRIB2-specific clonotypes were marked in same-patient CSF-versus-blood CD4+ comparisons.

The specimen sequenced was CD45RA- memory CD4+ T cells from PBMCs. The V gene is TRBV19, the J gene TRBJ1-5; TRBD1 agrees at 8 bases. The receptor was derived from a human donor with narcolepsy. The CDR3 nucleotides read TGTGCCAGTAGTATCTGGGACAGGAGGAACAATCAGCCCCAGCATTTT. Translating it yields CASSIWDRRNNQPQHF.